This T cell receptor beta chain was sequenced in a study of metastatic and nonmetastatic thyroid tumors. Turning to the study itself: From malignant and benign thyroid patients, repertoires in blood and in tumor or nodule tissue were compared.

Each patient went into thyroid surgery without having received any treatment. The authors' processing: Differences in CDR3 between clinicopathological groups were drawn on to build a classifier intended to discriminate distant-metastatic papillary thyroid cancer patients. TCRdb reanalyzed the PCR reads via MiXCR. These V and J calls derive from TCRdb rather than the authors' analysis. The sample holds some 16,000 clones, 24% seen once. The CDR3 sequence is 17 residues long. With 4 bases clipped from V and 3 bases from J, the junction kept 11 bases outside the gene matches. Germline CDR1 and CDR2: LNHDA and SQIVND (reference sequence). A remark on this clone: Its antigen remains unknown.

Study findings and constraints: The study reportedly found significantly higher TCR beta diversity in malignant thyroid tumors than benign nodules, in blood and tumor.

The chain joins TRBV19 to TRBJ1-3; 8 bases line up with TRBD1. The TCR comes from a female donor with papillary thyroid cancer or a benign thyroid nodule (not recorded which). Some clones in this sample may be carry-over from other donors' samples. Sequenced material: tumor tissue. The CDR3 protein is CASSNPGQVRDGNTIYF. The CDR3 bases are TGTGCCAGTAGTAATCCGGGACAGGTTAGAGATGGAAACACCATATATTTT.